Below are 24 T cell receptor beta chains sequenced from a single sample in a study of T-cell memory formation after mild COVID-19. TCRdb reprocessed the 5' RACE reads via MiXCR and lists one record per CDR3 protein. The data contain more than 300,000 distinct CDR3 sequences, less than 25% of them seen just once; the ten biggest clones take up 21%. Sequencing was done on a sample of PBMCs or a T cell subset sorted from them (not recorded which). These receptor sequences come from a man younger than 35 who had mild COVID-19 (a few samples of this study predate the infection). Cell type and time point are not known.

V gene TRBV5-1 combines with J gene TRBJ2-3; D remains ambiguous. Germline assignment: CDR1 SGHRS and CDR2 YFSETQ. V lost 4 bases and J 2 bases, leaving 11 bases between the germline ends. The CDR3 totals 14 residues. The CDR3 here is CASSQSTITDTQYF. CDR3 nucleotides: TGCGCCAGCAGCCAATCGACAATCACAGATACGCAGTATTTT.

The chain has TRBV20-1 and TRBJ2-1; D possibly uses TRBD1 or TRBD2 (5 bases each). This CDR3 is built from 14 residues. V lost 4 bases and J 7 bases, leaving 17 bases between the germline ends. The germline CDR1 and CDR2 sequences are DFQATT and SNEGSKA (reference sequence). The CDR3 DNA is TGCAGTGCTATTTTGTCAGGGAGAATAAATGAGCAGTTCTTC. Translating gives CSAILSGRINEQFF.

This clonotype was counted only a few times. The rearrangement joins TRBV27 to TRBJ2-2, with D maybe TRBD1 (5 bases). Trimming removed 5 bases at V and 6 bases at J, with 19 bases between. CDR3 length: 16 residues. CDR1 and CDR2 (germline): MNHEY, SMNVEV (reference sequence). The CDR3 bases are TGTGCCAGCAGTGGCCATGGGGCCGGTGTCGCCGGGGAGCTGTTTTTT. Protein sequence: CASSGHGAGVAGELFF.

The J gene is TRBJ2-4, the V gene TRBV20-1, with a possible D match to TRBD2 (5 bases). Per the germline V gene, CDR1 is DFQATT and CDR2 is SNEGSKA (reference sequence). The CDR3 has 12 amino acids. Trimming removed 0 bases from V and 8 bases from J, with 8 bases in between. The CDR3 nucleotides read TGCAGTGCTAGAGAGGGGAGCTACATTCAGTACTTC. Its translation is CSAREGSYIQYF.

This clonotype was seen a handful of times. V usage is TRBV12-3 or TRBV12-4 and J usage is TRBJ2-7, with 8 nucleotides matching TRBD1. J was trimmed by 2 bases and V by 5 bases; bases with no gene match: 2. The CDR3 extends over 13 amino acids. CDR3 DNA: TGTGCCAGCAGTGAACAGGGGGCCTACGAGCAGTACTTC. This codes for CASSEQGAYEQYF.

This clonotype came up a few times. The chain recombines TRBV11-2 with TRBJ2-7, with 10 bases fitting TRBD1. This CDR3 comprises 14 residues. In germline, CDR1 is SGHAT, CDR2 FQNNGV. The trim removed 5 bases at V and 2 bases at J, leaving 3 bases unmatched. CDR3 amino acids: CASSPTGGPYEQYF. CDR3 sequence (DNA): TGTGCCAGCAGCCCGACAGGGGGCCCCTACGAGCAGTACTTC.

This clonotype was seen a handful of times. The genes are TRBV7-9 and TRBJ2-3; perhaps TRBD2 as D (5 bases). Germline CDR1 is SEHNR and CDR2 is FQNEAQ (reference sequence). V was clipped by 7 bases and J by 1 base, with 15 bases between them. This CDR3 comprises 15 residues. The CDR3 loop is CASTPVAGGTDTQYF. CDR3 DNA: TGTGCCAGCACCCCCGTGGCCGGGGGCACAGATACGCAGTATTTT.

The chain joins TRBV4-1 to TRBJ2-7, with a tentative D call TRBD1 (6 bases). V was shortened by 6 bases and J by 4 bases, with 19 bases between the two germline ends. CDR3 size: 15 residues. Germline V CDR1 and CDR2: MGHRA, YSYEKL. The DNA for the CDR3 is TGCGCCAGCAGAGTGGGGGCCAGGGCGCCTTACGAGCAGTACTTC. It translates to CASRVGARAPYEQYF.

The CDR3 DNA reads as TGTGCCTGGCGGCGTAGGATCAACACCGGGGAGCTGTTTTTT. The encoded protein is CAWRRRINTGELFF. This chain joins TRBV30 and TRBJ2-2, with no clear D. Germline lookup yields CDR1 GTSNPN and CDR2 SVGIG (reference sequence). The CDR3 loop spans 14 amino acids. Trimming left V 5 bases short and J 2 bases short, with 12 bases between.

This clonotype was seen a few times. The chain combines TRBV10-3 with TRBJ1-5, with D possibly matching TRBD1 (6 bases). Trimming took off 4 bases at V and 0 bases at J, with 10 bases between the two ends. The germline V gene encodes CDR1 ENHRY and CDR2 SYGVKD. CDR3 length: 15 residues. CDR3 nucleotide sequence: TGTGCCATCAGTGGAGTGGACAGTAGCAATCAGCCCCAGCATTTT. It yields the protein CAISGVDSSNQPQHF.

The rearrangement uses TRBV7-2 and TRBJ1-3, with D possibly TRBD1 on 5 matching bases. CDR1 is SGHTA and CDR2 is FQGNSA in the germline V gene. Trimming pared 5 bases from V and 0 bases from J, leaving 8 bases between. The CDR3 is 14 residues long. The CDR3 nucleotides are TGTGCCAGCAGCCCCGGGGCCTCTGGAAACACCATATATTTT. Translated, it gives CASSPGASGNTIYF.

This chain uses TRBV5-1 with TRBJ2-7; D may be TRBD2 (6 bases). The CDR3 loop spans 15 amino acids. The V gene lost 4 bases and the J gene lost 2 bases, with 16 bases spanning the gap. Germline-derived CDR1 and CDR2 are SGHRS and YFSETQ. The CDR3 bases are TGCGCCAGCAGCCCGGAGGGAGGACCTACCTACGAGCAGTACGTC. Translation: CASSPEGGPTYEQYV.

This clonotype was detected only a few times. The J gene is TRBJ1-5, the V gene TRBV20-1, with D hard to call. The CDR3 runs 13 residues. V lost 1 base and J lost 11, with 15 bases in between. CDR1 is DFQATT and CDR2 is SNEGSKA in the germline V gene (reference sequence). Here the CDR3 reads CSARGTSLKSQHF. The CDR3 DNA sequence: TGCAGTGCTAGAGGGACTTCCCTCAAGTCCCAGCATTTT.

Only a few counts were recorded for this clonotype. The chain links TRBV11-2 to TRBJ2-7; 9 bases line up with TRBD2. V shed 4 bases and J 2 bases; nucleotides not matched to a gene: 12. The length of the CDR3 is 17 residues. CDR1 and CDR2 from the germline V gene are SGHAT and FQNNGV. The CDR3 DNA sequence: TGTGCCAGCAGCTCTAATGGACTAGCGCCCTCCGCCTACGAGCAGTACTTC. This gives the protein CASSSNGLAPSAYEQYF. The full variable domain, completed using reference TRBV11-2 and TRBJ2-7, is EAGVAQSPRYKIIEKRQSVAFWCNPISGHATLYWYQQILGQGPKLLIQFQNNGVVDDSQLPKDRFSAERLKGVDSTLKIQPAKLEDSAVYLCASSSNGLAPSAYEQYFGPGTRLTVT.

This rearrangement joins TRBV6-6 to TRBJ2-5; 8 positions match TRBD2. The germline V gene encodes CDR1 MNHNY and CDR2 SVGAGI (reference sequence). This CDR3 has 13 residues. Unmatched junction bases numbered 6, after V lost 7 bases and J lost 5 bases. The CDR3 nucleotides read TGTGCCAGCACCCAGACTAGCGCGGAGACCCAGTACTTC. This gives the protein CASTQTSAETQYF.

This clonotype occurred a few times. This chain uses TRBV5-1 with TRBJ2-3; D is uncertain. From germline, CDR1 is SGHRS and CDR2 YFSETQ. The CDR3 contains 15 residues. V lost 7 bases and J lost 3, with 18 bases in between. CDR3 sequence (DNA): TGCGCCAGCCGTAGATTAGCCGCCCTTACAGATACGCAGTATTTT. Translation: CASRRLAALTDTQYF. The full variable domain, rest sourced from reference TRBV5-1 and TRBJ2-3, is KAGVTQTPRYLIKTRGQQVTLSCSPISGHRSVSWYQQTPGQGLQFLFEYFSETQRNKGNFPGRFSGRQFSNSRSEMNVSTLELGDSALYLCASRRLAALTDTQYFGPGTRLTVL.

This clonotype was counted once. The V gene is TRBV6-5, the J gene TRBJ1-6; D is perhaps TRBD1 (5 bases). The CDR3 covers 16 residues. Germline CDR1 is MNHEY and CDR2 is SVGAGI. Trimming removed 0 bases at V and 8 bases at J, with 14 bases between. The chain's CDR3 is CASSYSRSAGDSPLHF. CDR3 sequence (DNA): TGTGCCAGCAGTTACTCGAGGTCCGCGGGGGATTCACCCCTCCACTTT.

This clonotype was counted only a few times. The CDR3 DNA sequence: TGTGCCAGCAGTTCCTGGACTAGCGGTAACACAGATACGCAGTATTTT. Translating gives CASSSWTSGNTDTQYF. The chain has TRBV6-5 and TRBJ2-3, with 10 positions matching TRBD2. This CDR3 comprises 16 residues. V was pared by 4 bases and J by 2 bases, with 6 bases of the junction left unmatched. Germline V CDR1 and CDR2: MNHEY, SVGAGI.

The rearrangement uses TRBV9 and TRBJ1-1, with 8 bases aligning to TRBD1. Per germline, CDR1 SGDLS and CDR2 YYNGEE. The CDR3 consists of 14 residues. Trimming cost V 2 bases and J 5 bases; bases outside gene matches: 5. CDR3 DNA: TGTGCCAGCAGCGTCACCCGGACAGGGACTGAAGCTTTCTTT. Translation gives CASSVTRTGTEAFF. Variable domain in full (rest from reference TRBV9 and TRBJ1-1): DSGVTQTPKHLITATGQRVTLRCSPRSGDLSVYWYQQSLDQGLQFLIQYYNGEERAKGNILERFSAQQFPDLHSELNLSSLELGDSALYFCASSVTRTGTEAFFGQGTRLTVV.

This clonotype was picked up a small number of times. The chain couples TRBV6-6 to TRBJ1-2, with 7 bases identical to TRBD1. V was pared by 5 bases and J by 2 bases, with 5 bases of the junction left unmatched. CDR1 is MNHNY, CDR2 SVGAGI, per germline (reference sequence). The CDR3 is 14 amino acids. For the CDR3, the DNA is TGTGCCAGCAGTAAAAGGGGGCTCAACTATGGCTACACCTTC. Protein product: CASSKRGLNYGYTF.

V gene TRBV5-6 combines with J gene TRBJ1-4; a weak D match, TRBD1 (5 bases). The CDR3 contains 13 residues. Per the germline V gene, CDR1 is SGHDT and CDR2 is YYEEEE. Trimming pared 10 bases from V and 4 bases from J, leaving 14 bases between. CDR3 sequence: CADSLGDNEKLFF. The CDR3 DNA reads TGTGCCGACAGCTTGGGGGATAATGAAAAACTGTTTTTT.

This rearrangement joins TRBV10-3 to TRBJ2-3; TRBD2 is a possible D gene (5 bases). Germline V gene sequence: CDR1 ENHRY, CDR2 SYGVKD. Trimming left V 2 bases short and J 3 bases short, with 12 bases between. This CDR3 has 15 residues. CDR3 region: CAISETPGWTDTQYF. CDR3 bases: TGTGCCATCAGTGAGACTCCGGGGTGGACAGATACGCAGTATTTT.

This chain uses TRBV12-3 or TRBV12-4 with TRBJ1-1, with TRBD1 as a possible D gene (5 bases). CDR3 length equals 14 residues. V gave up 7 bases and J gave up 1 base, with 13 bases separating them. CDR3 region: CASTPGHGNTEAFF. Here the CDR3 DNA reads TGTGCCAGCACCCCAGGGCACGGGAACACTGAAGCTTTCTTT.

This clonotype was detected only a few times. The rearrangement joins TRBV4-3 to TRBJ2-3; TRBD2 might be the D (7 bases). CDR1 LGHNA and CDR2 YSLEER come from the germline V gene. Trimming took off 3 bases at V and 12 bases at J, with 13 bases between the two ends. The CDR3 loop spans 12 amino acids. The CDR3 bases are TGCGCCAGCAGCCAGTCCGGGGGGCACCAGTATTTT. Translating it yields CASSQSGGHQYF.